This entry is about one T cell receptor (beta chain). The sample belongs to a study of shared clonotypes between healthy human individuals. Looked up from germline, CDR1 is MGHRA and CDR2 is YSYEKL. The CDR3 runs 15 residues. V lost 1 base to trimming and J lost 0 bases, with 4 bases between them. TCRdb's table, derived via immunoSEQ multiplex PCR, lists solely in-frame clones and lacks some. The sample has over a million clones, about 84% seen once. This clonotype was obtained from a man in his late teens or twenties in good health. Some clones in this sample may be carry-over from other donors' samples. The chain has TRBV4-1 and TRBJ2-6; D uncertain. Sequencing was performed on memory CD4+ T cells from PBMCs. Documented subset: CD45RA-negative fraction. The CDR3 region is CASSQVVSGANVLTF. CDR3 sequence (DNA): TGCGCCAGCAGCCAAGTGGTCTCTGGGGCCAACGTCCTGACTTTC.